This section outlines one TCR beta chain sequence together with its context. Only in-frame clones appear in the TCRdb table, and some are missing; sequencing was by immunoSEQ multiplex PCR. In the table there are tens of thousands of clones, approximately 96% of which are singletons. These data are taken from a study of T cell changes during pregnancy in multiple sclerosis. Germline CDR1 SGDLS, CDR2 YYNGEE. This CDR3 spans 13 amino acids. Trimming shortened V by 3 bases and J by 7 bases, and 12 bases separated the two germline ends. This clonotype originated in a female donor with multiple sclerosis, enrolled in a pregnancy study. V usage is TRBV9 and J usage is TRBJ2-3; D is unresolved. Material: peripheral blood, obtained in the second trimester of pregnancy. CDR3 amino acids: CASSETPHNTQYF. CDR3 bases: TGTGCCAGCAGCGAGACTCCCCACAATACGCAGTATTTT.